What follows are 30 T cell receptor beta chains derived from one specimen sequenced in a study of blood T cells in healthy people across ages. Alongside a J-beta primer mix, a sample-barcoded 5' primer served in a second PCR lasting 7 to 11 cycles. TCRdb fed the 5' RACE reads into MiXCR, producing one record per CDR3 protein. The data contain under 850,000 distinct CDR3 sequences, about 36% of them seen just once; the ten biggest clones take up over 10%. Sequenced: blood. The receptors here all came from a man younger than 35 in good health.

The V call is TRBV6-5, the J call TRBJ1-2, with D hard to call. This CDR3 region has 12 residues. Germline V gene data show CDR1 as MNHEY and CDR2 as SVGAGI. Trimming removed 5 bases from V and 8 bases from J, with 12 bases in between. CDR3 sequence: CASSEGTGGYTF. In nucleotides, the CDR3 is TGTGCCAGCAGTGAAGGAACGGGCGGCTACACCTTC.

This clonotype was observed a few times. The chain has TRBV12-3 or TRBV12-4 and TRBJ1-2, with TRBD1 matching over 9 bases. CDR3 length: 15 residues. The J segment lost 2 bases and the V segment lost 5 bases, leaving 6 bases of the junction unmatched. The CDR3 region is CASSRSGTGNYGYTF. CDR3 sequence (DNA): TGTGCCAGCAGTCGATCCGGGACAGGGAACTATGGCTACACCTTC.

This chain links TRBV29-1 with TRBJ2-2, with 8 bases lining up with TRBD1. Trimming removed 5 bases from V and 4 bases from J; junction bases left unmatched: 6. CDR1 and CDR2 (germline): SQVTM, ANQGSEA. CDR3 length: 14 residues. CDR3 bases: TGCAGCGTTCAAGGACAGGGACCCACCGGGGAGCTGTTTTTT. Amino acids: CSVQGQGPTGELFF.

The chain uses TRBV12-3 or TRBV12-4 and TRBJ2-3; D remains unclear. V lost 1 base, J lost 11 bases, and 19 bases lay in between. The CDR3 is made up of 15 amino acids. The CDR3 protein is CASSLVGATSDVQYF. CDR3 nucleotide sequence: TGTGCCAGCAGTTTAGTTGGCGCGACCTCAGATGTGCAGTATTTT.

As for this clonotype: This may arise from a read error, as a much more abundant clone is one base away. This chain joins TRBV7-8 and TRBJ1-2; D not certain. V was shortened by 5 bases and J by 4 bases, with 14 bases between the two germline ends. Germline CDR1 and CDR2: SGHVS and FQNEAQ. This CDR3 comprises 14 residues. CDR3 sequence reads: CASSVLAGPYGYTF. Written as DNA, the CDR3 is TGTGCCAGCAGCGTACTTGCGGGCCCCTATGGCTACACCTTC. Variable domain in full (rest from reference TRBV7-8 and TRBJ1-2): GAGVSQSPRYKVAKRGQDVALRCDPISGHVSLFWYQQALGQGPEFLTYFQNEAQLDKSGLPSDRFFAERPEGSVSTLKIQRTQQEDSAVYLCASSVLAGPYGYTFGSGTRLTVV.

The V gene is TRBV6-5, the J gene TRBJ2-1; the match to TRBD1 covers 7 bases. Germline lookup yields CDR1 MNHEY and CDR2 SVGAGI. The CDR3 length is 16 residues. The V and J ends lost 6 bases and 3 bases, in that order; junction bases with no gene match: 11. The CDR3 DNA follows: TGTGCCAGCAGAACGGCACAGGGGAGAAGCTACAATGAGCAGTTCTTC. Translation gives CASRTAQGRSYNEQFF.

The chain uses TRBV6-6 and TRBJ1-5; 7 nucleotides match TRBD1. Germline loops: CDR1 MNHNY, CDR2 SVGAGI (reference sequence). V gave up 5 bases and J gave up 0 bases; unmatched junction bases: 7. The CDR3 covers 16 residues. Written as DNA, the CDR3 is TGTGCCAGCAGTAAGGACAGGCAAGATAGCAATCAGCCCCAGCATTTT. Amino acids: CASSKDRQDSNQPQHF.

V usage is TRBV29-1 and J usage is TRBJ1-1; D is perhaps TRBD1 (5 bases). CDR1 is SQVTM and CDR2 is ANQGSEA in the germline V gene. The V end was cut by 6 bases, the J end by 0 bases, with 14 bases between. CDR3 length equals 14 residues. The CDR3 DNA reads as TGCAGCGTCATACCCCGGGGACTGAACACTGAAGCTTTCTTT. This codes for CSVIPRGLNTEAFF.

The chain joins TRBV20-1 to TRBJ1-2; 8 bases map to TRBD1. This CDR3 region has 13 residues. J was trimmed by 7 bases and V by 5 bases; bases with no gene match: 9. Germline CDR1 is DFQATT and CDR2 is SNEGSKA (reference sequence). The DNA of the CDR3 is TGCAGTGCTGGGAAAGACAGGGGCCTTGGCTACACCTTC. Translated: CSAGKDRGLGYTF.

V is TRBV7-9 and J is TRBJ1-2; 7 bases agree with TRBD1. Germline assignment: CDR1 SEHNR and CDR2 FQNEAQ (reference sequence). The junction had 3 bases not matched to a gene; V was cut back by 2 bases and J by 0 bases. The CDR3 has 15 amino acids. This CDR3 reads CASSLSRGPNYGYTF. The CDR3 region has the DNA TGTGCCAGCAGCTTATCAAGGGGGCCTAACTATGGCTACACCTTC.

The rearrangement joins TRBV20-1 to TRBJ1-2, with D possibly being TRBD1 (5 bases). CDR3 length equals 14 residues. Trimming pared 1 base from V and 2 bases from J, leaving 11 bases between. CDR1 DFQATT and CDR2 SNEGSKA come from the germline V gene (reference sequence). CDR3 sequence reads: CSARVGGANYGYTF. As DNA, the CDR3 is TGCAGTGCTAGAGTCGGTGGGGCGAACTATGGCTACACCTTC.

The genes are TRBV7-2 and TRBJ2-3; D is ambiguous. V was shortened by 5 bases and J by 0 bases, with 12 bases between the two germline ends. The germline V gene encodes CDR1 SGHTA and CDR2 FQGNSA. The CDR3 runs 15 residues. CDR3 sequence reads: CASSTDPSSTDTQYF. DNA of the CDR3: TGTGCCAGCAGCACGGACCCCTCTAGCACAGATACGCAGTATTTT.

This chain links TRBV9 with TRBJ1-4, with D unresolved. V was cut by 4 bases and J by 8 bases, with 9 bases left in between. CDR1 and CDR2 from the germline V gene are SGDLS and YYNGEE. The CDR3 consists of 12 residues. The CDR3 region has the DNA TGTGCCAGCAGCCCCGGGAGGGAAAAACTGTTTTTT. This sequence encodes CASSPGREKLFF.

The CDR3 is CASSYSSGGSSYNEQFF. The CDR3 nucleotides read TGTGCCAGCAGTTACTCTAGCGGGGGGAGCTCCTACAATGAGCAGTTCTTC. The rearrangement uses TRBV6-5 and TRBJ2-1; TRBD2 aligns across 10 bases. CDR1 is MNHEY, CDR2 SVGAGI, per germline. Trimming cost V 0 bases and J 0 bases; bases outside gene matches: 2. The length of the CDR3 is 17 residues.

The DNA of the CDR3 is TGCGCCAGCAGCCCCGAGGGGCGGGAGGTGGATGAGCAGTTCTTC. Encoded protein: CASSPEGREVDEQFF. J is TRBJ2-1 and V is TRBV5-1; 8 bases are a match to TRBD2. J lost 8 bases, V lost 4 bases, and 11 bases had no gene match. Germline CDR1 reads SGHRS; CDR2 reads YFSETQ. The CDR3 is made up of 15 amino acids.

This sequence joins TRBV7-9 and TRBJ2-7; D tentatively fits TRBD1 or TRBD2 (5 bases each). Looked up from germline, CDR1 is SEHNR and CDR2 is FQNEAQ (reference sequence). Trimming pared 0 bases from V and 2 bases from J, leaving 14 bases between. The CDR3 consists of 16 residues. CDR3 sequence reads: CASSLASRDGTYEQYF. The CDR3 DNA reads TGTGCCAGCAGCTTAGCGAGCCGGGACGGGACCTACGAGCAGTACTTC. The full variable domain, its missing parts supplied by reference TRBV7-9 and TRBJ2-7, is DTGVSQNPRHKITKRGQNVTFRCDPISEHNRLYWYRQTLGQGPEFLTYFQNEAQLEKSRLLSDRFSAERPKGSFSTLEIQRTEQGDSAMYLCASSLASRDGTYEQYFGPGTRLTVT.

This clonotype occurred a few times. The V gene is TRBV12-3 or TRBV12-4, the J gene TRBJ1-6; 7 nucleotides line up with TRBD1. CDR3 length: 21 amino acids. J was trimmed by 3 bases and V by 1 base; bases with no gene match: 18. The CDR3 is CASSLGTRGGGPNRYNSPLHF. In DNA, the CDR3 is TGTGCCAGCAGTTTAGGGACCCGAGGAGGGGGCCCTAACCGCTATAATTCACCCCTCCACTTT.

This sequence joins TRBV5-6 and TRBJ1-6; maybe TRBD1 (5 bases). Between the trimmed V and J ends, which lost 0 bases and 12 bases, there was a span of 22 bases. The germline V gene has CDR1 SGHDT and CDR2 YYEEEE. The CDR3 has 17 residues. The CDR3 nucleotides read TGTGCCAGCAGCTTGGCCAGGTTGTGGGACGGCGCCAAACCCCTCCACTTT. As protein: CASSLARLWDGAKPLHF.

This clonotype turned up a few times. The chain has TRBV3-1 and TRBJ1-1; no clear D gene. CDR1 is LGHDT, CDR2 YNNKEL, per germline (reference sequence). V shed 2 bases and J shed 1 base, with 5 bases lying between them. The CDR3 contains 13 residues. The CDR3 sequence: CASSQNRNTEAFF. As DNA, the CDR3 is TGTGCCAGCAGCCAAAACAGGAACACTGAAGCTTTCTTT.

The chain joins TRBV10-3 to TRBJ2-5; 10 nucleotides align to TRBD1. The J call may not be correct, given that the DNA end is closer to TRBJ2-7. There are 16 residues in the CDR3. CDR1 ENHRY and CDR2 SYGVKD come from the germline V gene. The DNA for the CDR3 is TGTGCCATCAGTGAGAGGGGACAGGGGAGGGGCTACGAGCAGTACTTC. This translates into CAISERGQGRGYEQYF.

This clonotype was found many times. DNA for the CDR3: TGCGCCAGCAGCCAGGACAGGGGCATCGGCACAGATACGCAGTATTTT. Its translation: CASSQDRGIGTDTQYF. The rearrangement joins TRBV4-1 to TRBJ2-3; TRBD1 matches at 9 bases. The CDR3 covers 16 residues. Trimming cost V 3 bases and J 1 base; bases outside gene matches: 5. Looked up from germline, CDR1 is MGHRA and CDR2 is YSYEKL.

The rearrangement links TRBV30 to TRBJ1-6, with D unresolved. The length of the CDR3 is 13 residues. V lost 2 bases and J 8 bases, leaving 10 bases between the germline ends. The germline V gene has CDR1 GTSNPN and CDR2 SVGIG (reference sequence). CDR3 sequence reads: CAWSTAAYSPLHF. The DNA for the CDR3 is TGTGCCTGGAGTACGGCAGCGTATTCACCCCTCCACTTT.

In this sample, this clonotype turned up a few times. The CDR3 is CSASPGQGRSGYGYTF. The CDR3 region has the DNA TGCAGTGCTTCACCTGGACAGGGCCGTTCTGGCTATGGCTACACCTTC. V usage is TRBV20-1 and J usage is TRBJ1-2, with 8 bases matching TRBD1. CDR1 and CDR2 from the germline V gene are DFQATT and SNEGSKA (reference sequence). With V trimmed by 5 bases and J by 4 bases, 15 bases remained unmatched. CDR3 size: 16 residues.

With regard to this clonotype: A much more abundant neighbour one base away suggests this may be a read error. Here the CDR3 reads CAISDSTNPTEQYF. The DNA of the CDR3 is TGTGCCATCAGTGACTCAACTAATCCGACCGAGCAGTACTTC. The rearrangement links TRBV10-3 to TRBJ2-7; D remains unclear. V was cut by 3 bases and J by 6 bases, with 15 bases left in between. The V gene's germline CDR1 is ENHRY and CDR2 SYGVKD. The CDR3 spans 14 residues.

Only a few counts were recorded for this clonotype. The chain uses TRBV6-5 and TRBJ1-1; D possibly corresponds to TRBD1 (6 bases). CDR1 MNHEY and CDR2 SVGAGI come from the germline V gene. V lost 0 bases and J 1 base, leaving 9 bases between the germline ends. The CDR3 extends over 15 amino acids. The CDR3 region has the DNA TGTGCCAGCAGTTACTCAGGCAGGGGGAACACTGAAGCTTTCTTT. Translated, it gives CASSYSGRGNTEAFF.

The rearrangement joins TRBV12-3 or TRBV12-4 to TRBJ1-4, with unresolved D. The CDR3 has 17 residues. V lost 4 bases to trimming and J lost 0 bases, with 15 bases between them. The CDR3 sequence is CASSYSDRLSTNEKLFF. DNA of the CDR3: TGTGCCAGCAGTTATTCGGACCGACTCTCAACTAATGAAAAACTGTTTTTT.

This clonotype occurred many times. The rearrangement uses TRBV20-1 and TRBJ2-7; 8 nucleotides match TRBD1. Per the germline V gene, CDR1 is DFQATT and CDR2 is SNEGSKA (reference sequence). There are 14 residues in the CDR3. V dropped 6 bases and J dropped 3; count of bases not matched to a gene: 10. CDR3 in amino acids: CSARTGIGGYEQYF. CDR3 in DNA: TGCAGTGCCCGGACAGGGATTGGGGGCTACGAGCAGTACTTC.

Ten or more counts support this clonotype. V usage is TRBV5-1 and J usage is TRBJ2-3; 9 nucleotides agree with TRBD1. V lost 4 bases to trimming and J lost 1 base; unmatched junction nucleotides: 7. Germline assignment: CDR1 SGHRS and CDR2 YFSETQ. The CDR3 contains 16 residues. CDR3 nucleotides: TGCGCCAGCAGCGCAAAGACAGGGGGAGGCACAGATACGCAGTATTTT. Its protein product is CASSAKTGGGTDTQYF.

This clonotype has at least ten counts. The chain employs TRBV7-9 and TRBJ2-5; D is unresolved. Between the trimmed V and J ends, which lost 3 bases and 3 bases, there was a span of 8 bases. Looked up from germline, CDR1 is SEHNR and CDR2 is FQNEAQ (reference sequence). This CDR3 has 13 residues. CDR3 loop: CASSFPTEETQYF. CDR3 DNA sequence: TGTGCCAGCAGCTTCCCGACTGAAGAGACCCAGTACTTC. Filled out from reference TRBV7-9 and TRBJ2-5, the complete variable domain reads DTGVSQNPRHKITKRGQNVTFRCDPISEHNRLYWYRQTLGQGPEFLTYFQNEAQLEKSRLLSDRFSAERPKGSFSTLEIQRTEQGDSAMYLCASSFPTEETQYFGPGTRLLVL.

The table lists this clonotype with a few counts. V is TRBV20-1 and J is TRBJ1-2, with 10 bases lining up with TRBD1. This CDR3 has 12 amino acids. Germline lookup yields CDR1 DFQATT and CDR2 SNEGSKA (reference sequence). Losses at the gene ends were 7 bases for V and 6 bases for J; bases not matched to a gene: 5. The CDR3 loop reads CSGTTGGNGYTF. Written as DNA, the CDR3 is TGCAGTGGCACGACAGGGGGCAATGGCTACACCTTC.